This paragraph reports one T cell receptor (beta chain). These data are taken from a study of T cells in narcolepsy. Clones were sequenced by immunoSEQ multiplex PCR, and TCRdb holds only the in-frame ones, with some missing. Of fewer than 15,000 clones in the sample, roughly 89% were seen once. V shed 2 bases and J shed 10 bases, with 11 bases lying between them. The CDR3 length is 12 residues. Germline CDR1 and CDR2: MDHEN and SYDVKM. This TCR derives from a human donor with narcolepsy. The genes are TRBV28 and TRBJ1-1; D not resolved. Sequenced input: CD45RA- memory CD4+ T cells from PBMCs. The CDR3 protein is CASSLTRVGAFF. In nucleotides, the CDR3 is TGTGCCAGCAGTTTAACCCGCGTCGGAGCTTTCTTT.